Each of the 11 T cell receptor beta chains below was sequenced from the same sample in a study of siplizumab effects on memory and regulatory T cells. Libraries were prepared by immunoSEQ multiplex PCR; TCRdb keeps only in-frame clonotypes and omits some of them. Among over 95,000 clones listed, around 93% were seen once. The sequenced material came from non-Treg CD4+ T cells sorted from blood. These TCRs come from a human donor in good health.

The CDR3: CASSPVQGIGNEQFF. CDR3 nucleotide sequence: TGTGCCAGTAGCCCCGTACAAGGGATAGGGAATGAGCAGTTCTTC. The genes are TRBV19 and TRBJ2-1, with unresolved D. Per the germline V gene, CDR1 is LNHDA and CDR2 is SQIVND (reference sequence). This CDR3 region has 15 residues. V gave up 6 bases and J gave up 7 bases, with 19 bases separating them.

The rearrangement links TRBV21-1 to TRBJ2-2; no DNA check was done on the table's D call, TRBD2. TRBV21-1 corresponds to a pseudogene. CDR3 length: 20 residues. The CDR3 is CASSTKIPLVPAGNTGELFF. CDR3 DNA: TGTGCCAGCAGCACGAAAATCCCCCTAGTCCCCGCGGGCAACACCGGGGAGCTGTTTTTT.

This clone is a singleton in its sample. This sequence joins TRBV5-1 and TRBJ2-6; either TRBD1 or TRBD2 may fit D (6 bases each). Per germline, CDR1 SGHRS and CDR2 YFSETQ. This CDR3 is 15 amino acids long. The ends were cut back, 4 bases at V and 4 bases at J, with 12 bases in the middle. The CDR3 protein is CASSVRGGGANVLTF. The CDR3 region has the DNA TGCGCCAGCAGCGTCAGGGGAGGAGGGGCCAACGTCCTGACTTTC.

This clone was detected only once. The chain combines TRBV18 with TRBJ1-5, with 9 bases fitting TRBD1. The CDR3 sequence is 17 residues long. Losses at the gene ends were 2 bases for V and 3 bases for J; bases not matched to a gene: 8. CDR1 and CDR2 (germline): KGHSH, LQKENI. The CDR3, as DNA: TGTGCCAGCTCACCAGGGGTAGGACAGGGGACCAATCAGCCCCAGCATTTT. Protein: CASSPGVGQGTNQPQHF.

V usage is TRBV27 and J usage is TRBJ1-5; D ambiguous. The ends were cut back, 4 bases at V and 0 bases at J, with 13 bases in the middle. CDR3 length: 16 amino acids. The germline CDR1 and CDR2 sequences are MNHEY and SMNVEV (reference sequence). CDR3 region: CASSSPPRDSNQPQHF. The CDR3 DNA reads as TGTGCCAGCAGTTCCCCCCCTCGGGATAGCAATCAGCCCCAGCATTTT.

Comments on this clone: This sample includes further DNA sequences coding for the same CDR3. The chain joins TRBV5-6 to TRBJ2-3, with 9 bases lining up with TRBD2. Germline V lookup: CDR1 SGHDT, CDR2 YYEEEE. The CDR3 sequence is 16 residues long. Trimming removed 0 bases from V and 5 bases from J; junction bases left unmatched: 7. The CDR3 DNA sequence: TGTGCCAGCAGCTTGGGTCGCGGGGGGGCTAGAGATACGCAGTATTTT. It codes for CASSLGRGGARDTQYF.

The V and J genes are TRBV5-4 and TRBJ2-1, with 7 bases matching TRBD2. This CDR3 is 18 amino acids long. The junction had 13 bases not matched to a gene; V was cut back by 4 bases and J by 0 bases. Germline values: CDR1 SGHNT, CDR2 YYREEE (reference sequence). CDR3 DNA sequence: TGTGCCAGCAGCGTTCGGGGGGTTAAACCCAGCTCCTACAATGAGCAGTTCTTC. It translates to CASSVRGVKPSSYNEQFF.

This chain joins TRBV28 and TRBJ1-2, with 8 bases that match TRBD1. Trimming removed 2 bases from V and 0 bases from J; junction bases left unmatched: 8. The CDR3 runs to 17 residues. CDR1 is MDHEN, CDR2 SYDVKM, per germline. CDR3 sequence reads: CASSLEGQAKTNYGYTF. In DNA form, the CDR3 reads TGTGCCAGCAGTTTAGAGGGACAGGCCAAAACTAACTATGGCTACACCTTC.

The CDR3 protein is CASSLVGKGIGQETQYF. DNA of the CDR3: TGTGCCAGCAGCTTGGTAGGGAAAGGAATTGGCCAAGAGACCCAGTACTTC. This chain links TRBV5-6 with TRBJ2-5; D gene ambiguous. The germline V gene encodes CDR1 SGHDT and CDR2 YYEEEE. The V end lost 0 bases, the J end lost 1 base, and 16 bases lay between the germline ends. CDR3 length: 17 amino acids.

This clone was observed a single time. The chain carries TRBV7-2 and TRBJ2-7, with TRBD2 matching 9 bases. The CDR3 covers 15 residues. The germline V gene has CDR1 SGHTA and CDR2 FQGNSA. With 4 bases clipped from V and 8 bases from J, the junction kept 12 bases outside the gene matches. The CDR3 sequence is CASSSTGTSPGKQYF. The CDR3 DNA is TGTGCCAGCAGCTCGACCGGGACTAGCCCCGGTAAGCAGTACTTC.

The chain links TRBV11-2 to TRBJ2-5, with D possibly matching TRBD1 (5 bases). The germline gives CDR1 SGHAT, CDR2 FQNNGV. Trimming cost V 4 bases and J 2 bases, with 8 bases left between them. This CDR3 has 13 residues. The DNA of the CDR3 is TGTGCCAGCAGCTACAGGACGCAAGAGACCCAGTACTTC. It specifies CASSYRTQETQYF.